This T cell receptor beta chain was captured by sequencing in a study of graft-versus-host responses after intestinal transplantation. Study details: Every transplant recipient was induced with anti-thymocyte globulin, then maintained on tacrolimus and steroids for approximately three years. Study-wide findings and caveats: Marrow from the recipient contained GvH clones, some of which had appeared first in ileum or blood. Early post-transplant HvG declines tracked with peak circulating GvH clone levels.

As for this clone: Its matching antigen is unknown.

Trimming removed 3 bases at V and 4 bases at J, with 14 bases between. From germline, CDR1 is SGHRS and CDR2 YFSETQ. This CDR3 is built from 14 residues. Generated by immunoSEQ multiplex PCR, the TCRdb table keeps only in-frame clones and is missing some. The sample holds about 99,000 clones, about 90% seen once. The receptor was derived from a human donor who received an intestinal transplant. The sample consisted of unstimulated CD4+ T cells sorted from spleen or lymph node cells, taken before intestinal transplant. The chain uses TRBV5-1 and TRBJ2-7; D may be TRBD1 (6 bases). The CDR3 region has the DNA TGCGCCAGCAGCTCGCAAGTGGGGGCGTACGAGCAGTACTTC. This codes for CASSSQVGAYEQYF.